This TCR beta chain was sequenced in a study of vaccination and CD4 T cells after COVID-19. Germline V gene sequence: CDR1 MNHNS, CDR2 SASEGT. Trimming cost V 5 bases and J 0 bases; bases outside gene matches: 13. The CDR3 extends over 18 amino acids. With regard to this clonotype: The antigen is undetermined.

Study-wide results and caveats: Spike mono-reactive clones accounted for 304 of the 307 vaccine-specific clones found in convalescent patients.

Cultured CD4+ T cells had their DNA profiled by the Oncomine TCR Beta short-read assay. In TCRdb, the PCR reads were re-called with MiXCR into one record per CDR3 protein. The table lists a few thousand distinct CDR3 sequences, 37% of them singletons, with 31% in the top ten. The treatment here: roughly nine-day PBMC culture with coronavirus spike peptide pools or control peptides (ViraFEST assay). The chain recombines TRBV6-1 with TRBJ2-3; 8 nucleotides line up with TRBD2. This receptor was taken from a human donor who had recovered from COVID-19. The sample comprised CD4+ T cells from blood, cultured in vitro. The CDR3 loop is CASSPWFWRGASTDTQYF. The DNA of the CDR3 is TGTGCCAGCAGTCCGTGGTTCTGGCGGGGGGCTAGCACAGATACGCAGTATTTT.